The T cell receptor (beta chain) described here comes from a study of cytomegalovirus exposure and HLA in healthy donors. Study-level results: Common viral pathogens seemed to be connected with several of the most significant clusters, according to a later analysis.

This CDR3 has 14 residues. Germline CDR1 is LNHNV and CDR2 is YYDKDF (reference sequence). Trimming left V 0 bases short and J 7 bases short, with 10 bases between. With 60 Vbeta and 13 Jbeta primers, the PCR was carried out. The data were produced by immunoSEQ multiplex PCR, yet TCRdb's version contains in-frame clones alone and is incomplete. The sample has about 200,000 clones, 70% to 80% seen once. Notes on this clone: Its antigen is undetermined.

Sample: PBMCs. The TCR sequence derives from a male donor in good health and CMV-seropositive. The chain links TRBV15 to TRBJ2-1, with D maybe TRBD2 (6 bases). This CDR3 is CATSRELALNEQFF. CDR3 nucleotides: TGTGCCACCAGCAGAGAACTAGCTTTAAATGAGCAGTTCTTC.